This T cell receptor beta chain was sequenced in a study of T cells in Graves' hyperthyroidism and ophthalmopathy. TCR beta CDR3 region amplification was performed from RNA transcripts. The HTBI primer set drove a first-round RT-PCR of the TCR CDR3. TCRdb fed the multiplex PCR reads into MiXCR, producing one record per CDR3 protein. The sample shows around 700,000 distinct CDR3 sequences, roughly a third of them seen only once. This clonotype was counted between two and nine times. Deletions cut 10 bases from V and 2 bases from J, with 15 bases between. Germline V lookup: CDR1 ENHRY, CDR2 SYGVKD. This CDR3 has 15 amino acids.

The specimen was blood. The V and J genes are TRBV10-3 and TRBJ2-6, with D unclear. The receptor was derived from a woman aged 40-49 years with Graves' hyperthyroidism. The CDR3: CASSSNTAGANVLTF. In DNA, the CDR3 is TGTGCCAGCAGCTCTAACACAGCTGGGGCCAACGTCCTGACTTTC.